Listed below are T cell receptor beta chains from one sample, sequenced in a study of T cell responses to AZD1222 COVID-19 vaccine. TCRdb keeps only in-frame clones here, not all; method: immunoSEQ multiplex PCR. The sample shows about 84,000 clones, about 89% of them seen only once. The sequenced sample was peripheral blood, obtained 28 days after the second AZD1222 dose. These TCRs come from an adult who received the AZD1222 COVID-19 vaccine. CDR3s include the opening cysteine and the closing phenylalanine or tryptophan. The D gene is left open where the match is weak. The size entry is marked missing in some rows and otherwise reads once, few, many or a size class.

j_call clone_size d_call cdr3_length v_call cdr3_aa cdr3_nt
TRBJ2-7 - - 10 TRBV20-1 CSAPLGKQYF TGCAGTGCTCCTCTAGGAAAGCAGTACTTC
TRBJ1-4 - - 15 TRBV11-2 CASGERDPGDEKLFF TGTGCCAGCGGGGAAAGAGACCCGGGGGATGAAAAACTGTTTTTT
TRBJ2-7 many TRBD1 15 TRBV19 CARVRIRDRGDEQYF TGTGCCAGAGTAAGAATACGGGACAGGGGAGACGAGCAGTACTTC
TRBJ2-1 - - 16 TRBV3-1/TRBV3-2 CASSQGIPGSYNEQFF TGTGCCAGCAGCCAAGGAATACCCGGATCCTACAATGAGCAGTTCTTC
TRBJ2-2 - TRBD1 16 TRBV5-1 CASSRGGTGDTGELFF TGCGCCAGCAGCCGGGGCGGGACAGGCGACACCGGGGAGCTGTTTTTT
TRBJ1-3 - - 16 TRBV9 CASSPTDSVSGNTIYF TGTGCCAGCAGCCCTACCGACAGCGTCTCTGGAAACACCATATATTTT
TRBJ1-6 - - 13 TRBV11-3 CASSGGVDSPLHF TGTGCCAGCAGCGGGGGCGTGGATTCACCCCTCCACTTT
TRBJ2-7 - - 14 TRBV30 CAWNSLGPSYEQYF TGTGCCTGGAACTCCCTGGGGCCCTCCTACGAGCAGTACTTC
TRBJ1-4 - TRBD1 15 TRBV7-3 CASSAQGAVGEKLFF TGTGCCAGCAGCGCCCAGGGGGCGGTCGGTGAAAAACTGTTTTTT
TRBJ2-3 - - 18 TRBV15 CATSRDPGAFRVADTQYF TGTGCCACCAGCAGAGATCCGGGGGCCTTTAGAGTTGCAGATACGCAGTATTTT
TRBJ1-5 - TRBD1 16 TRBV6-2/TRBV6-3 CASSYGRGLSNQPQHF TGTGCCAGCAGTTACGGCAGGGGGCTTAGTAATCAGCCCCAGCATTTT
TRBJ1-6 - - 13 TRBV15 CATSRDGGSPLHF TGTGCCACCAGCAGAGATGGAGGGTCACCCCTCCACTTT
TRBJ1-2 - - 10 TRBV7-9 CASSFDGYTF TGTGCCAGCAGCTTCGATGGCTACACCTTC
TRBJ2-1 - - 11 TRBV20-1 CSALTRWEQFF TGCAGTGCCCTGACTAGATGGGAGCAGTTCTTC
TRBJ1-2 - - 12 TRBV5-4 CASKPPEEGYTF TGTGCCAGCAAACCCCCGGAGGAGGGCTACACCTTC
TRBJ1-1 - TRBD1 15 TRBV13 CASSLRQGMNTEAFF TGTGCCAGCAGCCTCAGACAGGGGATGAACACTGAAGCTTTCTTT
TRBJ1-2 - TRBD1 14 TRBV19 CASSVSGTAYGYTF TGTGCCAGTAGTGTGTCGGGGACAGCTTATGGCTACACCTTC
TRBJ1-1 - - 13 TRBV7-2 CASSPGLGNEAFF TGTGCCAGCAGCCCAGGATTAGGTAATGAAGCTTTCTTT
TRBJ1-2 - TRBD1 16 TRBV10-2 CASSEGPGQGIFGYTF TGCGCCAGCAGTGAAGGGCCGGGACAGGGGATCTTTGGCTACACCTTC
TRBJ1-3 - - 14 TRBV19 CASSMTLSGNTIYF TGTGCCAGTAGTATGACTTTGTCCGGAAACACCATATATTTT
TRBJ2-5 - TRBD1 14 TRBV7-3 CASSPTGRQETQYF TGTGCCAGCAGCCCGACAGGGAGACAAGAGACCCAGTACTTC
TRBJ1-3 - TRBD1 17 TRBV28 CASSPAGTGVTGNTIYF TGTGCCAGCAGCCCAGCAGGGACAGGGGTTACTGGAAACACCATATATTTT
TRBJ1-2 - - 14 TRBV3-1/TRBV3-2 CASSQMTSNYGYTF TGTGCCAGCAGCCAAATGACTTCTAACTATGGCTACACCTTC
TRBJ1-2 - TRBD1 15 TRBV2 CASIFPDRGNYGYTF TGTGCCAGCATCTTCCCGGACAGGGGTAACTATGGCTACACCTTC
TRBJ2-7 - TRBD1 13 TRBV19 CASSIGTGYEQYF TGTGCCAGTAGTATCGGGACAGGCTACGAGCAGTACTTC
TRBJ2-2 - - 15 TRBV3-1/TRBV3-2 CASSPRPPRAGELFF TGTGCCAGCAGCCCCCGGCCACCGAGGGCCGGGGAGCTGTTTTTT
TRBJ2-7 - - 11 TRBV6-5 CASRNPYEQYF TGTGCCAGCCGGAATCCCTACGAGCAGTACTTC
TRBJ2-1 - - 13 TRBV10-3 CAIRDTSYNEQFF TGTGCCATCAGAGACACCTCCTACAATGAGCAGTTCTTC
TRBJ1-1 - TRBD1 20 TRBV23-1 CASSQSYRTGDSKRNTEAFF TGCGCCAGCAGTCAATCTTACAGAACTGGGGACAGTAAAAGGAACACTGAAGCTTTCTTT
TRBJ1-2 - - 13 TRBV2 CASSTGTHYGYTF TGTGCCAGCAGCACCGGGACACACTATGGCTACACCTTC